This TCR beta chain was captured in a study of blood T cell repertoires in COVID-19. In the study overall: The analysed material was cDNA or gDNA that came from T cells, B-cell-depleted T cells, or PBMCs.

Per germline, CDR1 SEHNR and CDR2 FQNEAQ (reference sequence). This CDR3 region has 12 residues. V gave up 3 bases and J gave up 4 bases, with 3 bases separating them. The method was immunoSEQ multiplex PCR; TCRdb's version includes in-frame clones alone and lacks a portion of them. Of hundreds of thousands of clones in the sample, 88% were seen once. This TCR derives from a woman in her fifties or sixties in a cohort exposed to, infected with or recovered from COVID-19 (not recorded which). The gene calls are TRBV7-9 and TRBJ2-2; D is undetermined. Input material: PBMCs or T cells enriched from blood (not recorded which). The CDR3 nucleotides read TGTGCCAGCAGCTTCATCACCGGGGAGCTGTTTTTT. Protein sequence: CASSFITGELFF. Together with reference TRBV7-9 and TRBJ2-2, the CDR3 gives the full variable domain: DTGVSQNPRHKITKRGQNVTFRCDPISEHNRLYWYRQTLGQGPEFLTYFQNEAQLEKSRLLSDRFSAERPKGSFSTLEIQRTEQGDSAMYLCASSFITGELFFGEGSRLTVL.